This entry describes one T cell receptor beta chain. Its antigen is unknown. This table comes from immunoSEQ multiplex PCR, and its TCRdb copy is limited to in-frame clones, with some not included. This repertoire shows about 39,000 clones, about 85% found once; its top ten account for 30% to 35%. The sample is drawn from a study of T cells in localized non-small cell lung cancer. Overall study results and limits: A higher density of T cells in blood coincided with extended overall survival. Uninvolved adjacent lung showed the highest T cell clonality, exceeding tumor. Of the top 100 tumor clones, median roughly 60 were in adjacent lung, some 30 among its top 100. Sequence data derive from only one tumor region, so heterogeneity remains possible.

Germline V gives CDR1 SGHRS, CDR2 YFSETQ. V gave up 4 bases and J gave up 1 base; unmatched junction bases: 5. The CDR3 has 15 residues. The TCR comes from a woman aged 35 to 70 with stage II squamous cell lung carcinoma. This material consisted of PBMCs, taken before any cancer treatment. The chain recombines TRBV5-1 with TRBJ2-1; TRBD1 matches at 7 bases. The CDR3 sequence is CASSRDSLSYNEQFF. The CDR3 nucleotides read TGCGCCAGCAGCAGGGACAGTTTATCCTACAATGAGCAGTTCTTC.